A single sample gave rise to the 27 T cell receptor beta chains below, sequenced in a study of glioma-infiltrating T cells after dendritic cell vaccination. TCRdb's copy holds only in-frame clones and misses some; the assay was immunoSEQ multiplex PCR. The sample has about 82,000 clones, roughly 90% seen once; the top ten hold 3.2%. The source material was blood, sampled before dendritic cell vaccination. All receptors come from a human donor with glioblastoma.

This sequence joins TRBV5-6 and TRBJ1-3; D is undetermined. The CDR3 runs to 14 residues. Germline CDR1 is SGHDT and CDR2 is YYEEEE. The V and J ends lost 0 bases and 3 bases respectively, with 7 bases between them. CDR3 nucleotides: TGTGCCAGCAGCTTGGGGAGCCATGGAAACACCATATATTTT. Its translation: CASSLGSHGNTIYF.

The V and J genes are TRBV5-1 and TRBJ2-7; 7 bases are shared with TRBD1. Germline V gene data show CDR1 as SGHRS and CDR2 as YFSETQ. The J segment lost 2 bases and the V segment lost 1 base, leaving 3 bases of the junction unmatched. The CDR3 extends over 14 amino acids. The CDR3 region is CASSLLTGTYEQYF. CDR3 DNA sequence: TGCGCCAGCAGCTTGTTGACAGGGACCTACGAGCAGTACTTC.

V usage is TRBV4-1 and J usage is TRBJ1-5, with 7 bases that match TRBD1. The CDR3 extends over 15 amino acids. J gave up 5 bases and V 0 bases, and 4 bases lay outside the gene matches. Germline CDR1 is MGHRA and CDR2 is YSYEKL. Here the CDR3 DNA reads TGCGCCAGCAGCCAAGATGACAGGGACTATCAGCCCCAGCATTTT. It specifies CASSQDDRDYQPQHF.

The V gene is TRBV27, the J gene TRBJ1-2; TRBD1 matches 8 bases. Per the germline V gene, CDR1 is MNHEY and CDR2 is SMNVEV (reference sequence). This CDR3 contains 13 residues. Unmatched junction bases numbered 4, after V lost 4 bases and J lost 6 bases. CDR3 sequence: CASSSQGADGYTF. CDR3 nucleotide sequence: TGTGCCAGCAGTTCTCAGGGGGCTGATGGCTACACCTTC.

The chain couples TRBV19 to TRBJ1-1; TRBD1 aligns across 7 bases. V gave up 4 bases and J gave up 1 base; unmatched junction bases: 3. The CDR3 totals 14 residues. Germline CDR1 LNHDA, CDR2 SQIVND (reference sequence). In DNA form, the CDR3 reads TGTGCCAGTAGTACGGGACAGACGAACACTGAAGCTTTCTTT. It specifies CASSTGQTNTEAFF.

The CDR3 reads CASSIGGGPYGYTF. In DNA form, the CDR3 reads TGTGCCAGTAGTATAGGCGGGGGACCCTATGGCTACACCTTC. The gene calls are TRBV19 and TRBJ1-2, with a tentative D call TRBD1 (5 bases). This CDR3 has 14 residues. Per the germline V gene, CDR1 is LNHDA and CDR2 is SQIVND (reference sequence). Trimming took 1 base from V and 4 from J, leaving 10 bases between them.

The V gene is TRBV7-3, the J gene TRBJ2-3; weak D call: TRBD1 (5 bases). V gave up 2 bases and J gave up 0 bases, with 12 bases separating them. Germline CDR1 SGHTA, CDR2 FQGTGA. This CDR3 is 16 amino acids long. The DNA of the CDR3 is TGTGCCAGCAGCTTACAAGGGGTACTAAGCACAGATACGCAGTATTTT. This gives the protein CASSLQGVLSTDTQYF.

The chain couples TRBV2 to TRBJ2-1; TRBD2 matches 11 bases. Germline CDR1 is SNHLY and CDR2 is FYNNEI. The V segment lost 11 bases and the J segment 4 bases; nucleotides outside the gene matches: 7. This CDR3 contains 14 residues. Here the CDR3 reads CACARTSGYNEQFF. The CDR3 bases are TGTGCCTGCGCAAGGACTAGCGGGTACAATGAGCAGTTCTTC.

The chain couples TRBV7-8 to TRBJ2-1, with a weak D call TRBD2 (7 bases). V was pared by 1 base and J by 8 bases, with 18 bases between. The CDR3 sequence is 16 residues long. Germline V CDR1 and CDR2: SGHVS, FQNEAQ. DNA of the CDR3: TGTGCCAGCAGCTTAGTTCAGGGGATTAGCGGGCATGAGCAGTTCTTC. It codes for CASSLVQGISGHEQFF.

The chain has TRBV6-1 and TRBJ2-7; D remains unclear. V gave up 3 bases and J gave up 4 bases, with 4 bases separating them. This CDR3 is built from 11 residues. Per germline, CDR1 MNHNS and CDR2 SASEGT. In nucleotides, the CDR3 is TGTGCCAGCAGTGAGACATACGAGCAGTACTTC. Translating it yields CASSETYEQYF.

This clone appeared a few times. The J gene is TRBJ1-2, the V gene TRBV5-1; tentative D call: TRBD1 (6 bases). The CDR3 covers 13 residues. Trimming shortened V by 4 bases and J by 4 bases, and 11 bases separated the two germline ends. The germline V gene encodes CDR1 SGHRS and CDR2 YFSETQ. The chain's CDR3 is CASSPRGGYGYTF. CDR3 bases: TGCGCCAGCAGCCCTAGGGGGGGCTATGGCTACACCTTC. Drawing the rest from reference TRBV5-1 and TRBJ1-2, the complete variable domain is KAGVTQTPRYLIKTRGQQVTLSCSPISGHRSVSWYQQTPGQGLQFLFEYFSETQRNKGNFPGRFSGRQFSNSRSEMNVSTLELGDSALYLCASSPRGGYGYTFGSGTRLTVV.

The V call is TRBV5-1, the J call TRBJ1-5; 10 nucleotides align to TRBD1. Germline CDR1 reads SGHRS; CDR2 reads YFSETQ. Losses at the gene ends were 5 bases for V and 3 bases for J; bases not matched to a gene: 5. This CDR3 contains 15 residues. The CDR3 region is CASSLGQGDNQPQHF. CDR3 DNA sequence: TGCGCCAGCAGTCTCGGACAGGGGGACAATCAGCCCCAGCATTTT.

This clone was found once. DNA for the CDR3: TGCGCCAGCAGCTTGAGTGGTAACGGGGCAACTAATGAAAAACTGTTTTTT. Translated, it gives CASSLSGNGATNEKLFF. The chain links TRBV5-1 to TRBJ1-4, with no clear D. This CDR3 region has 17 residues. Germline-derived CDR1 and CDR2 are SGHRS and YFSETQ. V lost 1 base, J lost 0 bases, and 13 bases lay in between.

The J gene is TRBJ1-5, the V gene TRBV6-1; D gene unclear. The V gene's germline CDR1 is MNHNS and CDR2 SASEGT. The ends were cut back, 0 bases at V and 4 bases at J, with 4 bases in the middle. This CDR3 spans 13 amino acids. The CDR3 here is CASSEARNQPQHF. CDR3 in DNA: TGTGCCAGCAGTGAAGCCAGGAATCAGCCCCAGCATTTT.

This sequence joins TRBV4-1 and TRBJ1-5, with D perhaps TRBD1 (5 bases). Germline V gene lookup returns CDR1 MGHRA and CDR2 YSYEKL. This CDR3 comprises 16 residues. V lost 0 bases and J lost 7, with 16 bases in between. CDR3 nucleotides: TGCGCCAGCAGCCAAGATCTGGCGGGGGGTAGGCAGCCCCAGCATTTT. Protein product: CASSQDLAGGRQPQHF.

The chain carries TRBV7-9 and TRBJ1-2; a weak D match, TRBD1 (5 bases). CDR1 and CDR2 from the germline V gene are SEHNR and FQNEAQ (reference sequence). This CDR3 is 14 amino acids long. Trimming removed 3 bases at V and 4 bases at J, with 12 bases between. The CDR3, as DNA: TGTGCCAGCAGCTTCCCCGGGGGTGGCTATGGCTACACCTTC. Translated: CASSFPGGGYGYTF.

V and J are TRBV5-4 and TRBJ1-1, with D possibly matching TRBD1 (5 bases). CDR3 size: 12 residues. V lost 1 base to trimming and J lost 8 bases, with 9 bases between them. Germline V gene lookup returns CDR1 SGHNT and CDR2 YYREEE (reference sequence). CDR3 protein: CASSLINREAFF. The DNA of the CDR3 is TGTGCCAGCAGCTTGATCAACAGGGAAGCTTTCTTT.

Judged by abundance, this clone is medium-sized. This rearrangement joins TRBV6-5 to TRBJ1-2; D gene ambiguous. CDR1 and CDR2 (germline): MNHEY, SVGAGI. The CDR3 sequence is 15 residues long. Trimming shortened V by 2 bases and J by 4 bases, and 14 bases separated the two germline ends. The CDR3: CASSYDRVTGYGYTF. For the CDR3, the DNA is TGTGCCAGCAGTTACGACCGGGTCACGGGCTATGGCTACACCTTC.

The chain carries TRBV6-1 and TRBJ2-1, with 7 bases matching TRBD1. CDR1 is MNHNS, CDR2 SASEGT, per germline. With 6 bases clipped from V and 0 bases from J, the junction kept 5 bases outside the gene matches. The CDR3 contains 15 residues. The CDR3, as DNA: TGTGCCAGCAGCCGACAGGGAATCTCCTACAATGAGCAGTTCTTC. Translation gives CASSRQGISYNEQFF.

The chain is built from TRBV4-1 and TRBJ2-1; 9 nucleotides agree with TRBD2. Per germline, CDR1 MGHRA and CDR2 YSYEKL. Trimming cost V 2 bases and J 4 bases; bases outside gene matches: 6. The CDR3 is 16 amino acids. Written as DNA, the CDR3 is TGCGCCAGCAGCCAATACCAGCGGGGGGATTACAATGAGCAGTTCTTC. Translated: CASSQYQRGDYNEQFF.

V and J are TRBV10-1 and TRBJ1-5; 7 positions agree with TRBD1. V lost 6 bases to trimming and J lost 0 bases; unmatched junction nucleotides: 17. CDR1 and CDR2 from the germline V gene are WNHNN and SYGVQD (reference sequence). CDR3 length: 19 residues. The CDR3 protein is CASRPKGGTESHSNQPQHF. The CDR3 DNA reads TGCGCCAGCAGGCCTAAAGGAGGGACAGAGTCGCATAGCAATCAGCCCCAGCATTTT.

CDR3 in amino acids: CASSSGQRMNTEAFF. Written as DNA, the CDR3 is TGTGCCAGCAGCTCGGGACAGAGAATGAACACTGAAGCTTTCTTT. The V gene is TRBV5-4, the J gene TRBJ1-1; 7 bases are shared with TRBD1. The V gene's germline CDR1 is SGHNT and CDR2 YYREEE (reference sequence). Trimming at V came to 3 bases and at J to 0 bases, leaving 5 bases not matched to a gene. This CDR3 has 15 amino acids.

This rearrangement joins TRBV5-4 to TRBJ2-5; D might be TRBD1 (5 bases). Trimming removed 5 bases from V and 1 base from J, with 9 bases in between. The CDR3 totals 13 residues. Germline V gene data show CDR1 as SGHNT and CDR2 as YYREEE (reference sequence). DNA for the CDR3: TGTGCCAGCAGTTTACAGGTCCAAGAGACCCAGTACTTC. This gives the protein CASSLQVQETQYF.

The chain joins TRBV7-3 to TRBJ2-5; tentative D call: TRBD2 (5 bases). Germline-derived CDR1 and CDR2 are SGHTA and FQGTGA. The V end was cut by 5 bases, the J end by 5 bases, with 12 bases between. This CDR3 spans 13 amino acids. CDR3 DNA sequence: TGTGCCAGCAGCAAGGGCCCGGGGGAGACCCAGTACTTC. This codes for CASSKGPGETQYF.

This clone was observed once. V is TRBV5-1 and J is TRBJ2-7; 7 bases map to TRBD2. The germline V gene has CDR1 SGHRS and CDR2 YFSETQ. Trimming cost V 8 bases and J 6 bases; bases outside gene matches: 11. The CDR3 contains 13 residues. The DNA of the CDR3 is TGCGCCAGTACTAGCGAAGGGGCCTTCGAGCAGTACTTC. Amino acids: CASTSEGAFEQYF.

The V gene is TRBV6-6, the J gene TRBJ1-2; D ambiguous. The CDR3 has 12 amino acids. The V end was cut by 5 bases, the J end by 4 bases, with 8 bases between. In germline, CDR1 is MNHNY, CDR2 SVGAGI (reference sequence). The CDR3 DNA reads TGTGCCAGCAGTACTCCCCTCTATGGCTACACCTTC. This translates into CASSTPLYGYTF.

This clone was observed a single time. In nucleotides, the CDR3 is TGTGCCAGCACCAAGACAGGGGCCCCTTTCGATGAGCAGTTCTTC. It yields the protein CASTKTGAPFDEQFF. The V gene is TRBV27, the J gene TRBJ2-1; 8 bases align to TRBD1. CDR1 and CDR2 from the germline V gene are MNHEY and SMNVEV (reference sequence). CDR3 length: 15 amino acids. The J segment lost 8 bases and the V segment lost 7 bases, leaving 13 bases of the junction unmatched.